A selection of T cell receptor beta chains follows, all from one sample in a study of breast tumors, draining lymph nodes, adjacent tissues. TCRdb re-derived calls from the multiplex PCR reads in MiXCR, one entry per CDR3 protein. Among about 220,000 distinct CDR3 sequences listed, nearly 35% were seen once. The specimen sequenced was axillary lymph node tissue. These receptors were obtained from a female donor with breast cancer. Some clones in this sample may be carry-over from other donors' samples. The CDR3 runs from the conserved cysteine through the conserved F or W. D genes are given only for firm matches. Size is omitted from some rows. Given values are once, few, many or a class for expanded clones.

j_call: TRBJ2-2; d_call: .; v_call: TRBV9; clone_size: many; cdr3_aa: CASSVAVGGGITGELFF; cdr3_nt: TGTGCCAGCAGCGTAGCTGTAGGGGGCGGGATCACCGGGGAGCTGTTTTTT
j_call: TRBJ2-1; d_call: .; v_call: TRBV5-1; clone_size: many; cdr3_aa: CASSFLGQYNEQFF; cdr3_nt: TGCGCCAGCAGCTTTCTAGGACAGTACAATGAGCAGTTCTTC
j_call: TRBJ2-4; d_call: .; v_call: TRBV4-1; clone_size: few; cdr3_aa: CASSPQAASLAKNIQYF; cdr3_nt: TGCGCCAGCAGCCCCCAGGCAGCCAGTCTAGCCAAAAACATTCAGTACTTC
j_call: TRBJ2-4; d_call: .; v_call: TRBV19; clone_size: .; cdr3_aa: CASIEGAKNIQYF; cdr3_nt: TGTGCCAGTATAGAGGGTGCCAAAAACATTCAGTACTTC
j_call: TRBJ2-3; d_call: TRBD2; v_call: TRBV10-3; clone_size: .; cdr3_aa: CATRTGAGASTDTQYF; cdr3_nt: TGTGCCACCAGAACCGGGGCGGGAGCCAGCACAGATACGCAGTATTTT
j_call: TRBJ2-7; d_call: TRBD2; v_call: TRBV6-6; clone_size: many; cdr3_aa: CASKRGGGDEQYF; cdr3_nt: TGTGCCAGCAAGCGCGGGGGTGGCGACGAGCAGTACTTC
j_call: TRBJ1-2; d_call: .; v_call: TRBV2; clone_size: .; cdr3_aa: CASSALGLCPYGYTF; cdr3_nt: TGTGCCAGCAGTGCCCTAGGACTGTGCCCCTATGGCTACACCTTC
j_call: TRBJ2-5; d_call: .; v_call: TRBV6-6; clone_size: .; cdr3_aa: CASSHGSQETQYF; cdr3_nt: TGTGCCAGCAGTCACGGTAGCCAAGAGACCCAGTACTTC
j_call: TRBJ2-1; d_call: .; v_call: TRBV12-3/TRBV12-4; clone_size: .; cdr3_aa: CASTPGAPYNEQFF; cdr3_nt: TGTGCCAGCACCCCGGGGGCTCCCTACAATGAGCAGTTCTTC
j_call: TRBJ1-4; d_call: .; v_call: TRBV5-1; clone_size: many; cdr3_aa: CASSLGASTVPTNEKLFF; cdr3_nt: TGCGCCAGCAGCTTGGGGGCCTCGACTGTTCCAACTAATGAAAAACTGTTTTTT
j_call: TRBJ1-5; d_call: .; v_call: TRBV3-1; clone_size: few; cdr3_aa: CASSQGGRGGIGNQPQHF; cdr3_nt: TGTGCCAGCAGCCAAGGGGGCAGGGGTGGTATTGGCAATCAGCCCCAGCATTTT
j_call: TRBJ2-7; d_call: TRBD1; v_call: TRBV7-9; clone_size: many; cdr3_aa: CASSLAGQAYEQYF; cdr3_nt: TGTGCCAGCAGCTTAGCGGGACAGGCCTACGAGCAGTACTTC
j_call: TRBJ2-5; d_call: .; v_call: TRBV7-9; clone_size: many; cdr3_aa: CASSSDRQGETQYF; cdr3_nt: TGTGCCAGCAGCTCCGACAGGCAAGGGGAGACCCAGTACTTC
j_call: TRBJ2-3; d_call: .; v_call: TRBV10-3; clone_size: many; cdr3_aa: CASKGDSVVDTQYF; cdr3_nt: TGTGCCTCAAAGGGGGACTCGGTCGTAGATACGCAGTATTTT
j_call: TRBJ2-5; d_call: .; v_call: TRBV27; clone_size: .; cdr3_aa: CASSLTGPGRETQYF; cdr3_nt: TGTGCCAGCAGTTTAACGGGGCCGGGTCGGGAGACCCAGTACTTC
j_call: TRBJ2-5; d_call: TRBD2; v_call: TRBV30; clone_size: many; cdr3_aa: CAYGLALKETQYF; cdr3_nt: TGTGCCTATGGACTAGCCCTAAAAGAGACCCAGTACTTC
j_call: TRBJ1-2; d_call: TRBD1; v_call: TRBV29-1; clone_size: .; cdr3_aa: CSVAGTDLYGYTF; cdr3_nt: TGCAGCGTTGCCGGGACAGACCTCTACGGCTACACCTTC
j_call: TRBJ2-7; d_call: .; v_call: TRBV6-1; clone_size: many; cdr3_aa: CASSESQVIYEQYF; cdr3_nt: TGTGCCAGCAGTGAATCGCAGGTGATCTACGAGCAGTACTTC
j_call: TRBJ1-2; d_call: .; v_call: TRBV29-1; clone_size: many; cdr3_aa: CSVGDSGGYTF; cdr3_nt: TGCAGCGTTGGGGACTCTGGCGGCTACACCTTC
j_call: TRBJ2-7; d_call: .; v_call: TRBV30; clone_size: many; cdr3_aa: CAWGRGPNSYEQYF; cdr3_nt: TGTGCCTGGGGACGCGGGCCCAACTCCTACGAGCAGTACTTC
j_call: TRBJ1-4; d_call: TRBD1; v_call: TRBV3-1; clone_size: many; cdr3_aa: CASSHRDRVIYEKLFF; cdr3_nt: TGTGCCAGCAGCCACCGGGACAGGGTAATTTATGAAAAACTGTTTTTT
j_call: TRBJ2-7; d_call: TRBD2; v_call: TRBV6-1; clone_size: many; cdr3_aa: CASSEKREAYEQYF; cdr3_nt: TGTGCCAGCAGTGAAAAGCGGGAGGCGTACGAGCAGTACTTC
j_call: TRBJ2-2; d_call: .; v_call: TRBV12-3/TRBV12-4; clone_size: many; cdr3_aa: CASSFWGLAGELFF; cdr3_nt: TGTGCCAGCAGTTTCTGGGGTTTGGCCGGGGAGCTGTTTTTT
j_call: TRBJ2-1; d_call: TRBD2; v_call: TRBV14; clone_size: .; cdr3_aa: CASSQDPARPSGGFNEQFF; cdr3_nt: TGTGCCAGCAGCCAAGATCCAGCCCGTCCTAGCGGGGGGTTCAATGAGCAGTTCTTC
j_call: TRBJ2-5; d_call: .; v_call: TRBV4-1; clone_size: many; cdr3_aa: CASSQDPRGAGAQETQYF; cdr3_nt: TGCGCCAGCAGCCAAGACCCTCGGGGGGCGGGGGCCCAAGAGACCCAGTACTTC
j_call: TRBJ1-2; d_call: .; v_call: TRBV3-1; clone_size: many; cdr3_aa: CASSSMPTTYGYTF; cdr3_nt: TGTGCCAGCAGTTCTATGCCGACTACTTATGGCTACACCTTC
j_call: TRBJ1-2; d_call: TRBD1; v_call: TRBV2; clone_size: many; cdr3_aa: CASTRRGTDNYGYTF; cdr3_nt: TGTGCCAGCACCCGTAGGGGGACAGATAACTATGGCTACACCTTC
j_call: TRBJ2-5; d_call: TRBD1; v_call: TRBV20-1; clone_size: once; cdr3_aa: CSARDGGGQGKETQYF; cdr3_nt: TGCAGTGCTAGAGATGGAGGGGGACAGGGAAAAGAGACCCAGTACTTC
j_call: TRBJ2-7; d_call: .; v_call: TRBV29-1; clone_size: medium-sized; cdr3_aa: CSVEDGYTYEQYF; cdr3_nt: TGCAGCGTTGAAGACGGTTATACCTACGAGCAGTACTTC
j_call: TRBJ1-6; d_call: TRBD1; v_call: TRBV9; clone_size: few; cdr3_aa: CASSVGTGESPLHF; cdr3_nt: TGTGCCAGCAGCGTTGGGACAGGGGAATCACCCCTCCACTTT
j_call: TRBJ1-4; d_call: .; v_call: TRBV27; clone_size: many; cdr3_aa: CATGRIEKLFF; cdr3_nt: TGTGCCACCGGGAGAATCGAAAAACTGTTTTTT
j_call: TRBJ1-3; d_call: .; v_call: TRBV7-9; clone_size: .; cdr3_aa: CASSLEQVGNTIYF; cdr3_nt: TGTGCCAGCAGTTTAGAACAAGTGGGAAACACCATATATTTT
j_call: TRBJ1-2; d_call: TRBD1; v_call: TRBV29-1; clone_size: .; cdr3_aa: CSARTGDGYTF; cdr3_nt: TGCAGCGCTCGGACAGGGGACGGCTACACCTTC
j_call: TRBJ1-4; d_call: TRBD1; v_call: TRBV30; clone_size: few; cdr3_aa: CAWSGQGAFYEKLFF; cdr3_nt: TGTGCCTGGAGTGGGCAGGGGGCATTTTATGAAAAACTGTTTTTT
j_call: TRBJ2-7; d_call: .; v_call: TRBV20-1; clone_size: .; cdr3_aa: CSARVPSGNEQYF; cdr3_nt: TGCAGTGCTAGAGTTCCGAGTGGGAACGAGCAGTACTTC
j_call: TRBJ1-6; d_call: TRBD1; v_call: TRBV11-2; clone_size: many; cdr3_aa: CASSPTRGRRENSPLHF; cdr3_nt: TGTGCCAGCAGCCCGACGAGGGGGCGCAGGGAGAATTCACCCCTCCACTTT
j_call: TRBJ2-3; d_call: TRBD2; v_call: TRBV7-2; clone_size: many; cdr3_aa: CASSLVAGGSTDTQYF; cdr3_nt: TGTGCCAGCAGCTTAGTTGCGGGAGGGAGCACAGATACGCAGTATTTT